The 20 T cell receptor beta chains reported below all come from one sample, sequenced in a study of blood T cell repertoires in COVID-19 (dated by TCRdb to 2018 to 2020). Preparation of the library involved the immunoSEQ multiplex PCR assay. TCRdb stores this immuneACCESS table with in-frame sequences only. Part of the clones is absent; in the studies checked, under half of the shortfall reflects unresolved V genes, and no reason is known for the rest. Here the sample has roughly 100,000 clones; approximately 79% occur a single time. The ten largest clonotypes hold 15% to 20% of the sample. Sequenced input: peripheral blood. These receptors all stem from a woman of 80 years or more with active or convalescent COVID-19.

This clone was detected once. This chain links TRBV7-3 with TRBJ1-6; D perhaps matches TRBD1 (5 bases). V was pared by 1 base and J by 7 bases, with 8 bases between. Germline-derived CDR1 and CDR2 are SGHTA and FQGTGA. The CDR3 has 14 amino acids. The CDR3 nucleotides are TGTGCCAGCAGCTTAAGGGGGGGAAATTCACCCCTCCACTTT. This codes for CASSLRGGNSPLHF.

The V and J genes are TRBV7-6 and TRBJ2-7, with 7 nucleotides matching TRBD2. The CDR3 loop spans 19 amino acids. The germline gives CDR1 SGHVS, CDR2 FNYEAQ. V was pared by 5 bases and J by 1 base, with 20 bases of the junction left unmatched. The CDR3: CASSGSKAPSGHKSYEQYF. Here the CDR3 DNA reads TGTGCCAGCAGCGGAAGTAAGGCGCCTAGCGGTCATAAATCCTACGAGCAGTACTTC. Combining the CDR3 with reference TRBV7-6 and TRBJ2-7 gives the whole variable domain GAGVSQSPRYKVTKRGQDVALRCDPISGHVSLYWYRQALGQGPEFLTYFNYEAQQDKSGLPNDRFSAERPEGSISTLTIQRTEQRDSAMYRCASSGSKAPSGHKSYEQYFGPGTRLTVT.

The chain is built from TRBV7-8 and TRBJ2-1, with 13 bases fitting TRBD2. In germline, CDR1 is SGHVS, CDR2 FQNEAQ. The V segment lost 4 bases and the J segment 9 bases; nucleotides outside the gene matches: 9. The CDR3 loop spans 16 amino acids. CDR3 sequence (DNA): TGTGCCAGCAGCTACTGGACTAGCGGGAGAAGTGTTGAGCAGTTCTTC. Protein sequence: CASSYWTSGRSVEQFF.

The V and J genes are TRBV28 and TRBJ2-3; D is uncertain. From germline, CDR1 is MDHEN and CDR2 SYDVKM. There are 12 residues in the CDR3. Trimming took 7 bases from V and 2 from J, leaving 7 bases between them. The CDR3 DNA follows: TGTGCCAGCAACTCGAACACAGATACGCAGTATTTT. It codes for CASNSNTDTQYF.

The chain has TRBV7-3 and TRBJ1-1; D is possibly TRBD1 (5 bases). This CDR3 contains 13 residues. Trimming left V 5 bases short and J 4 bases short, with 11 bases between. Looked up from germline, CDR1 is SGHTA and CDR2 is FQGTGA. The CDR3: CASSIGQSTEAFF. CDR3 DNA sequence: TGTGCCAGCAGCATAGGACAAAGCACTGAAGCTTTCTTT.

The chain carries TRBV7-2 and TRBJ1-6; a possible D gene is TRBD1 (5 bases). Trimming left V 9 bases short and J 6 bases short, with 12 bases between. The CDR3 contains 13 residues. Germline CDR1 is SGHTA and CDR2 is FQGNSA. As DNA, the CDR3 is TGTGCCAGTAGGGTTCAGGGTAATTCACCCCTCCACTTT. Translated, it gives CASRVQGNSPLHF.

This clone came up once. The CDR3 loop is CASSEAWTSGSKNEQFF. The DNA for the CDR3 is TGTGCCAGCAGTGAAGCCTGGACTAGCGGGAGTAAGAATGAGCAGTTCTTC. V is TRBV2 and J is TRBJ2-1; 13 bases line up with TRBD2. V lost 0 bases and J lost 7; bases outside the gene matches: 6. The CDR3 sequence is 17 residues long. Germline CDR1 and CDR2: SNHLY and FYNNEI.

At least ten counts were recorded for this clone. This CDR3 is also generated by other DNA sequences in the sample. The rearrangement uses TRBV28 and TRBJ1-1, with a possible D match to TRBD1 (5 bases). Germline assignment: CDR1 MDHEN and CDR2 SYDVKM. V gave up 3 bases and J gave up 2 bases, with 7 bases separating them. The CDR3 totals 13 residues. The CDR3 loop reads CASSFRGNTEAFF. The CDR3 coding sequence is TGTGCCAGCAGTTTTAGGGGCAACACTGAAGCTTTCTTT.

V gene TRBV5-5 combines with J gene TRBJ2-5; 7 positions agree with TRBD1. Unmatched junction bases numbered 4, after V lost 0 bases and J lost 5 bases. The CDR3 has 14 residues. The germline V gene has CDR1 SGHKS and CDR2 YYEKEE (reference sequence). CDR3 bases: TGTGCCAGCAGCTTGGTTGAGGGGGCGGAGACCCAGTACTTC. It translates to CASSLVEGAETQYF.

The chain links TRBV2 to TRBJ1-5; the D is unclear. CDR1 is SNHLY, CDR2 FYNNEI, per germline. The ends were cut back, 0 bases at V and 7 bases at J, with 13 bases in the middle. This CDR3 is built from 15 residues. CDR3 protein: CASSEAPRVGQPQHF. CDR3 nucleotides: TGTGCCAGCAGTGAAGCGCCTCGGGTAGGACAGCCCCAGCATTTT.

V usage is TRBV5-8 and J usage is TRBJ2-7; 11 positions match TRBD1. Germline CDR1 and CDR2: SGHTS and YDEGEE. Germline trimming cut 0 bases from V and 3 bases from J; bases unmatched to any gene: 2. This CDR3 is 15 amino acids long. The CDR3 loop is CASSLAGTGGYEQYF. DNA of the CDR3: TGTGCCAGCAGCTTGGCCGGGACAGGGGGCTACGAGCAGTACTTC.

This clone was seen a few times. V gene TRBV19 combines with J gene TRBJ2-7; D may be TRBD1 (5 bases). With 6 bases removed from V and 2 bases from J, the gap between germline ends came to 17 bases. The CDR3 has 15 amino acids. Germline lookup yields CDR1 LNHDA and CDR2 SQIVND (reference sequence). CDR3 sequence: CASSPGRGPAYEQYF. CDR3 nucleotides: TGTGCCAGTAGCCCCGGAAGGGGCCCCGCCTACGAGCAGTACTTC.

This clone was counted once. The gene calls are TRBV19 and TRBJ2-5, with 8 bases identical to TRBD2. This CDR3 is built from 11 residues. With 10 bases clipped from V and 4 bases from J, the junction kept 2 bases outside the gene matches. Per the germline V gene, CDR1 is LNHDA and CDR2 is SQIVND (reference sequence). CDR3 bases: TGTGCCACCCGGGGGGGAGAGACCCAGTACTTC. Translated: CATRGGETQYF.

The chain has TRBV7-9 and TRBJ2-1; 10 nucleotides align to TRBD2. The CDR3 sequence is 16 residues long. The germline gives CDR1 SEHNR, CDR2 FQNEAQ (reference sequence). The junction had 3 bases not matched to a gene; V was cut back by 1 base and J by 3 bases. In nucleotides, the CDR3 is TGTGCCAGCAGCTTAGGACTAGCGGGCAACTACAATGAGCAGTTCTTC. It is translated as CASSLGLAGNYNEQFF.

The V and J genes are TRBV18 and TRBJ2-5, with D perhaps TRBD1 (5 bases). In germline, CDR1 is KGHSH, CDR2 LQKENI. The V gene lost 0 bases and the J gene lost 3 bases, with 11 bases spanning the gap. The CDR3 totals 15 residues. CDR3 bases: TGTGCCAGCTCACCACCGGGGCGAAGGGAAGAGACCCAGTACTTC. Encoded protein: CASSPPGRREETQYF.

This rearrangement joins TRBV6-5 to TRBJ2-5; 10 bases agree with TRBD2. Germline loops: CDR1 MNHEY, CDR2 SVGAGI. There are 13 residues in the CDR3. The J segment lost 5 bases and the V segment lost 7 bases, leaving 4 bases of the junction unmatched. CDR3 residues: CASIAGGRETQYF. The CDR3 bases are TGTGCCAGCATAGCGGGAGGTAGGGAGACCCAGTACTTC.

This rearrangement joins TRBV19 to TRBJ2-3; D is undetermined. CDR1 is LNHDA and CDR2 is SQIVND in the germline V gene (reference sequence). V was pared by 7 bases and J by 6 bases, with 17 bases between. The CDR3 runs to 14 residues. CDR3 residues: CASTTDSAPDTQYF. The CDR3 DNA reads TGTGCCAGTACCACCGACTCGGCCCCGGATACGCAGTATTTT.

The gene calls are TRBV7-2 and TRBJ1-5; D is uncertain. The germline V and J ends were trimmed by 5 bases and 2 bases, with 10 bases remaining between them. Germline values: CDR1 SGHTA, CDR2 FQGNSA. CDR3 length: 14 amino acids. Here the CDR3 DNA reads TGTGCCAGCAGCCGGGATGGGGGCAATCAGCCCCAGCATTTT. Translated: CASSRDGGNQPQHF.

This sequence joins TRBV19 and TRBJ2-1, with 9 bases matching TRBD2. J lost 3 bases, V lost 6 bases, and 12 bases had no gene match. The CDR3 contains 17 residues. CDR1 LNHDA and CDR2 SQIVND come from the germline V gene (reference sequence). The DNA for the CDR3 is TGTGCCAGTAGGGATTTGTTGCGGGAGGGGTACTACAATGAGCAGTTCTTC. It yields the protein CASRDLLREGYYNEQFF.

This clone has only a few counts. The rearrangement links TRBV7-9 to TRBJ2-7, with D possibly matching TRBD1 (5 bases). The germline V gene has CDR1 SEHNR and CDR2 FQNEAQ (reference sequence). This CDR3 is built from 13 residues. Trimming left V 1 base short and J 2 bases short, with 6 bases between. CDR3 sequence: CASSLGGPYEQYF. The CDR3, as DNA: TGTGCCAGCAGCTTAGGGGGCCCCTACGAGCAGTACTTC.